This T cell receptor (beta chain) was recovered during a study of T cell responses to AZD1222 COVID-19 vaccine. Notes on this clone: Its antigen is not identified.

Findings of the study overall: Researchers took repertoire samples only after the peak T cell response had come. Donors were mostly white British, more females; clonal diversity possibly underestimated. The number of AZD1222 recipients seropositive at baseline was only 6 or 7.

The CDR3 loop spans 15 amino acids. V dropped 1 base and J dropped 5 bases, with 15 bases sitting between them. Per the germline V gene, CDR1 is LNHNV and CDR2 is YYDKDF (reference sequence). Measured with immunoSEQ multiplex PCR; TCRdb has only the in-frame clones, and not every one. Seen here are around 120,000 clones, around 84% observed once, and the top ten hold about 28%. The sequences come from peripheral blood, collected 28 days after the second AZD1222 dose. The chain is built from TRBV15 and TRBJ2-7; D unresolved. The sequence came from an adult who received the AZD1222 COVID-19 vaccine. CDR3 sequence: CATSRGRTYSNEQYF. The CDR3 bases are TGTGCCACCAGCAGAGGGCGGACGTATTCCAACGAGCAGTACTTC.